This T cell receptor (beta chain) was found in a study of monozygotic twins with inflammatory bowel disease. Findings of the study overall: Researchers report that IBD patients shared fewer clonotypes with others than healthy twins, especially amid disease activity. Discrimination among different T cell subtypes was not achievable.

Worth noting for this clonotype: Its specificity is unknown.

CDR1 LGHNA and CDR2 YSLEER come from the germline V gene. The CDR3 sequence is 14 residues long. UMIs were attached via template switching, each with a 6-nucleotide sample barcode. TCRdb re-called the 5' RACE reads and gives one entry per CDR3 protein, without DNA. Here the sample table reports around 380,000 distinct CDR3 sequences. The origin of this receptor is a human donor with ulcerative colitis or Crohn's disease, or a healthy co-twin of an affected twin (not recorded which). This rearrangement joins TRBV4-3 to TRBJ2-7; TCRdb proposes TRBD1, but this gene call is untestable without DNA. The source material was blood. CDR3 loop: CASSARDRDYEQYF.